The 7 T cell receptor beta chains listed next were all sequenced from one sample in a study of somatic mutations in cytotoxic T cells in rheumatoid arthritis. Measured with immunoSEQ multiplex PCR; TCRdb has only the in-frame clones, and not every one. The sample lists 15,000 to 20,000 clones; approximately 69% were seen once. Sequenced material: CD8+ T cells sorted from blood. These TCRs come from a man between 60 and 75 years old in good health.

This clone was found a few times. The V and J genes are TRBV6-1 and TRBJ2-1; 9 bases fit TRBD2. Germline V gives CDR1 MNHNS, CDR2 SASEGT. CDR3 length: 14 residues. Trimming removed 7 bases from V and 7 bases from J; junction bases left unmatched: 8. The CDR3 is CASTAGGNGNEQFF. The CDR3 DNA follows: TGTGCCAGCACCGCGGGGGGGAACGGGAATGAGCAGTTCTTC.

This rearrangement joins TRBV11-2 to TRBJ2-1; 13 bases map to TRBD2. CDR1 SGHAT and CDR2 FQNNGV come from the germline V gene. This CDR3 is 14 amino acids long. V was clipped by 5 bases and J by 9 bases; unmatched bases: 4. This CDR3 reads CASSTTSGRSEQFF. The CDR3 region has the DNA TGTGCCAGCAGCACGACTAGCGGGAGGTCTGAGCAGTTCTTC.

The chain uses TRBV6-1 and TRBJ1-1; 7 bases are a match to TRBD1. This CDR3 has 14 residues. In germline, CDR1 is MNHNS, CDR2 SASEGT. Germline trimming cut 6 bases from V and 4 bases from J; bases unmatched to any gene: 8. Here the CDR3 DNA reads TGTGCCAGCAGGAGTGACAGGGTCGCCACTGAAGCTTTCTTT. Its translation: CASRSDRVATEAFF.

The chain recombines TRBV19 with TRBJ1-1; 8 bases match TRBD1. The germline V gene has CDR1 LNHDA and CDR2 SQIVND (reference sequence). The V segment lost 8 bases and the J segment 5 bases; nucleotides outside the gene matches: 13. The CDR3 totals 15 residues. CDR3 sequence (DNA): TGTGCCAGTCTCAGACAGGGGCAGATGGGGACTGAAGCTTTCTTT. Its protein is CASLRQGQMGTEAFF.

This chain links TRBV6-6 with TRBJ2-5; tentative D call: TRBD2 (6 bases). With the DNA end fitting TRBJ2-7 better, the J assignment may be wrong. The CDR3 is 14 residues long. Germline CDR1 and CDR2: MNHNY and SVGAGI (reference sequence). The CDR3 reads CASSYSAGSDEQYF. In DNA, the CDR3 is TGTGCCAGCAGTTACTCCGCGGGGAGCGACGAGCAGTACTTC.

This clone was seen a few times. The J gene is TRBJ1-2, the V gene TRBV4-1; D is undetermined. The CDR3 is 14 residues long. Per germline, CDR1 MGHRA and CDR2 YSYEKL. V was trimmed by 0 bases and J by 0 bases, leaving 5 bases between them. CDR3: CASSQDPANYGYTF. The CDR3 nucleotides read TGCGCCAGCAGCCAAGATCCAGCTAACTATGGCTACACCTTC.

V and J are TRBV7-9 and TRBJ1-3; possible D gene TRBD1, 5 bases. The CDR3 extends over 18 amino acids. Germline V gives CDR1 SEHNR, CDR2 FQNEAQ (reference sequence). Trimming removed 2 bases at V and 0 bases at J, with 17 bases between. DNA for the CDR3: TGTGCCAGCAGCTTACCGTCGGGGGACTTCCACTCTGGAAACACCATATATTTT. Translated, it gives CASSLPSGDFHSGNTIYF.